This T cell receptor beta chain was retrieved from a study of shared clonotypes between healthy human individuals (dated by TCRdb to 2018 to 2021). Study-level background: A couple of women and a few men aged 18 to 49 years were included in the cohort. Blood TCR repertoires of four to six healthy adults were deeply sequenced to estimate repertoire size and the extent of clonotype sharing between individuals. To increase sequencing depth and limit assay-specific biases, different laboratories used diverse techniques to prepare libraries and sequence TCR repertoires. Per donor, leukapheresis produced somewhere between about 0.9 and 9 billion PBMCs. Paper-wide results and their limitations: Only blood was sampled, and tissue TCR repertoires likely differ from those in blood. Pairwise subsampling indicated that sequencing depth was expected to affect the degree of clonotype sharing among donors. Because the study included only a small number of donors, the genetic and exposure-history diversity represented was limited.

Using the deep immunoSEQ assay, TCR CDR3 regions were amplified from genomic DNA by multiplex PCR. Genomic DNA extracted from each cell subset was distributed evenly over all wells of several immunoSEQ 96-well plates, and each plate served as one replicate. For unsorted PBMC, approximately 0.3 ug of genomic DNA, equivalent to around 30,000 T cell genomes, went into each replicate PCR. Genomic DNA from unsorted PBMC was sequenced over ten immunoSEQ deep assay plates. Purified libraries were measured with a Qubit 3.0 fluorometer, size-checked on a Bioanalyzer 2100, and measured again with the KAPA Library Quantification kit. A separate single-read 150-cycle Illumina NextSeq 550 flow cell was used to sequence each immunoSEQ 96-well plate. On the study's bioinformatics: Because only junctional sequences without quality scores were contained in the immunoSEQ output, filtering matching that applied to full-length reads could not be performed. To assign V/J genes and CDR3, sequences were annotated using PyIR, a Python wrapper for IgBLAST v1.9, with IMGT germline references. Any read was removed if the V/J assignment was weak (E-value above 1e-6), the CDR3 was missing, or the read contained stop codons, out-of-frame junctions, or ambiguous translated residues. V3J clonotypes were defined by identical inferred V gene, J gene, and CDR3 amino acid sequence. Percentage overlap between repertoires was computed as shared unique clonotypes divided by the size of the smaller repertoire. RTK rarefaction, the Chao1 estimator, and Recon v2.1 estimates of unobserved clonotypes were used to assess repertoire richness. TCRdb obtained this table from immuneACCESS and retained in-frame rearrangements with V and J assigned. These tables miss some clones; where compared with another copy, unresolved V genes account for less than half of the shortfall, and the remainder is unexplained. That table supplies the V and J calls and clone size; D and trimming were determined from the DNA. The sample table shows 450,000 to 600,000 clones, and around 80% are seen once. The ten largest make up about 12% of the sample.

This clone has only a few counts. There is no known antigen for this receptor. No much larger clone exists at a distance of one base, and base qualities are not known. Other DNA sequences in this sample translate to the same CDR3. Healthy HIV-negative adults with no recently reported acute infections or vaccinations were included as donors. All donors were Caucasian adults living in Nashville, Tennessee, USA. For unsorted samples, around 90 million PBMCs were counted, and genomic DNA was extracted using the QIAamp DNA Blood Mini kit. After blood collection by leukapheresis, PBMCs were isolated using Ficoll-Histopaque density gradient centrifugation and then cryopreserved in the vapor phase of liquid nitrogen. Reading from cysteine to phenylalanine, the CDR3 counts 14 amino acids. The DNA shown is the 42-base CDR3, in frame from base 1. The germline V gene gives CDR1 as SGHRS and CDR2 as YFSETQ. Cut back by 4 bases and 1 base, the V and J ends lie 9 bases apart.

This receptor chain uses TRBV5-1 and TRBJ1-3, with TRBD1 tentatively as D gene (6 bases match). What was sequenced was PBMCs. The source of this sequence is a middle-aged woman in good health. Some clones in this sample may be carry-over from other donors' samples. The CDR3 region reads CASSDTGSGNTIYF. Read as DNA, the sequence is TGCGCCAGCAGCGACACAGGGTCTGGAAACACCATATATTTT.